The 25 T cell receptor beta chains presented below share a single source sample, sequenced in a study of radiation and T cells in renal cell carcinoma. Time point given: blood 4 weeks post-SBRT, at nephrectomy. Treatment described: 15 Gy SBRT to primary tumor, nephrectomy 4 weeks later. The table came from immunoSEQ multiplex PCR; TCRdb's copy has only in-frame clones and leaves some out. The sample records around 180,000 clones, around 90% being singletons. Here the sequenced sample was blood, taken from a patient whose treatment included radiotherapy and nephrectomy. These receptors originate from a woman between 45 and 65 years old with renal cell carcinoma.

This chain joins TRBV7-2 and TRBJ1-6; 7 bases match TRBD1. V was clipped by 4 bases and J by 7 bases; unmatched bases: 10. In germline, CDR1 is SGHTA, CDR2 FQGNSA. This CDR3 contains 16 residues. The CDR3 region is CASSWGRTGLNSPLHF. The DNA for the CDR3 is TGTGCCAGCAGCTGGGGACGGACAGGCCTCAATTCACCCCTCCACTTT.

This clone has only a few counts. The rearrangement links TRBV9 to TRBJ1-5; 7 positions agree with TRBD1. V lost 3 bases to trimming and J lost 0 bases; unmatched junction nucleotides: 3. Germline V gene data show CDR1 as SGDLS and CDR2 as YYNGEE. The CDR3 consists of 15 residues. The CDR3, as DNA: TGTGCCAGCAGCGACACAGGGGATAGCAATCAGCCCCAGCATTTT. The encoded protein is CASSDTGDSNQPQHF.

The gene calls are TRBV18 and TRBJ2-7, with TRBD1 matching 7 bases. Germline V gene data show CDR1 as KGHSH and CDR2 as LQKENI. V lost 3 bases to trimming and J lost 3 bases; unmatched junction nucleotides: 5. The CDR3 has 14 amino acids. The CDR3 region has the DNA TGTGCCAGCTCACCCCTCGACAGGGTCTACGAGCAGTACTTC. Protein product: CASSPLDRVYEQYF.

In this sample, this clone turned up once. This chain joins TRBV6-6 and TRBJ1-4; no firm D call. V lost 2 bases and J 0 bases, leaving 7 bases between the germline ends. The germline V gene encodes CDR1 MNHNY and CDR2 SVGAGI (reference sequence). The CDR3 is made up of 15 amino acids. The CDR3 sequence is CASSYGDATNEKLFF. CDR3 in DNA: TGTGCCAGCAGTTACGGTGATGCAACTAATGAAAAACTGTTTTTT.

This sequence joins TRBV7-2 and TRBJ2-3; either TRBD1 or TRBD2 may supply D (6 bases each). Trimming removed 1 base at V and 1 base at J, with 12 bases between. The CDR3 length is 16 residues. Germline lookup yields CDR1 SGHTA and CDR2 FQGNSA. The DNA of the CDR3 is TGTGCCAGCAGCTTAGTGGCCGGGGGCGGCACAGATACGCAGTATTTT. It translates to CASSLVAGGGTDTQYF.

This clone was counted between two and nine times. The V gene is TRBV6-4, the J gene TRBJ1-1, with a tentative D call TRBD1 (5 bases). Per germline, CDR1 MRHNA and CDR2 SNTAGT. Between the trimmed V and J ends, which lost 6 bases and 7 bases, there was a span of 15 bases. The CDR3 runs to 13 residues. The CDR3 DNA reads as TGTGCCAGCAGGGGGACCAGTTTAGGTGAAGCTTTCTTT. It translates to CASRGTSLGEAFF.

V and J are TRBV25-1 and TRBJ2-2; D gene uncertain. This CDR3 region has 13 residues. V lost 5 bases and J 7 bases, leaving 11 bases between the germline ends. The germline CDR1 and CDR2 sequences are MGHDK and SYGVNS. The CDR3 DNA reads as TGTGCCAGCAGTTATTTAGGTATCGGGGAGCTGTTTTTT. This codes for CASSYLGIGELFF.

The chain links TRBV7-3 to TRBJ1-1; D is uncertain. Germline values: CDR1 SGHTA, CDR2 FQGTGA. The CDR3 runs to 16 residues. V was pared by 5 bases and J by 4 bases, with 20 bases between. The CDR3: CASSRSRAVVGTEAFF. The CDR3 bases are TGTGCCAGCAGCCGATCGAGGGCGGTGGTTGGCACTGAAGCTTTCTTT.

The chain employs TRBV2 and TRBJ2-7; D is unresolved. The CDR3 runs to 15 residues. The V gene lost 0 bases and the J gene lost 1 base, with 10 bases spanning the gap. Germline CDR1 is SNHLY and CDR2 is FYNNEI. CDR3 sequence: CASSEAKGGSYEQYF. In DNA form, the CDR3 reads TGTGCCAGCAGTGAAGCGAAGGGTGGGTCCTACGAGCAGTACTTC.

The gene calls are TRBV28 and TRBJ1-4; 9 bases map to TRBD1. This CDR3 is 15 amino acids long. V lost 2 bases to trimming and J lost 6 bases; unmatched junction nucleotides: 4. Germline V gene sequence: CDR1 MDHEN, CDR2 SYDVKM. The CDR3 DNA reads TGTGCCAGCAGTTTAGGTGGGACAGGGTATGAAAAACTGTTTTTT. Its protein is CASSLGGTGYEKLFF.

CDR3 in amino acids: CASSRQGGGLMPDMNTEAFF. CDR3 nucleotide sequence: TGCGCCAGCAGCCGGCAGGGCGGGGGGCTCATGCCAGACATGAACACTGAAGCTTTCTTT. This sequence joins TRBV4-1 and TRBJ1-1, with a tentative D call TRBD1 (6 bases). Germline V gene sequence: CDR1 MGHRA, CDR2 YSYEKL. V dropped 4 bases and J dropped 0 bases, with 27 bases sitting between them. The CDR3 totals 20 residues.

CDR3 coding DNA: TGTGCCAGTAGTATAAGGGGGGCCGGGAGCAATCAGCCCCAGCATTTT. This sequence encodes CASSIRGAGSNQPQHF. The chain employs TRBV19 and TRBJ1-5; tentative D call: TRBD1 (6 bases). Germline-derived CDR1 and CDR2 are LNHDA and SQIVND (reference sequence). V shed 2 bases and J shed 1 base, with 12 bases lying between them. The CDR3 has 16 residues.

The chain combines TRBV6-5 with TRBJ2-1, with 8 bases that match TRBD1. The J segment lost 4 bases and the V segment lost 8 bases, leaving 4 bases of the junction unmatched. The CDR3 runs to 13 residues. Germline CDR1 is MNHEY and CDR2 is SVGAGI. The chain's CDR3 is CASGRGQYNEQFF. CDR3 nucleotide sequence: TGTGCCAGCGGCAGGGGGCAATACAATGAGCAGTTCTTC.

The V and J genes are TRBV11-3 and TRBJ1-1; 9 bases match TRBD1. The CDR3 covers 15 residues. The germline V gene has CDR1 SGHNT and CDR2 YENEEA. J lost 1 base, V lost 5 bases, and 5 bases had no gene match. The CDR3 DNA follows: TGTGCCAGCAGCCCAGGGACAGGGACGAACACTGAAGCTTTCTTT. It translates to CASSPGTGTNTEAFF.

The rearrangement uses TRBV6-1 and TRBJ2-5, with D perhaps matching TRBD2 (6 bases). Germline loops: CDR1 MNHNS, CDR2 SASEGT. V lost 0 bases to trimming and J lost 4 bases, with 15 bases between them. The CDR3 is 16 amino acids. The CDR3 sequence: CASSEAGLWGGETQYF. The CDR3 DNA reads TGTGCCAGCAGTGAAGCGGGACTGTGGGGAGGAGAGACCCAGTACTTC.

To note about this clone: Other DNA sequences from this sample encode an identical CDR3 as well. This chain links TRBV18 with TRBJ1-4, with TRBD1 as a possible D gene (5 bases). The germline V gene encodes CDR1 KGHSH and CDR2 LQKENI. The CDR3 sequence is 13 residues long. V was cut by 5 bases and J by 5 bases, with 9 bases left in between. CDR3 nucleotides: TGTGCCAGCTCAGGTGGACAAAATGAAAAACTGTTTTTT. This codes for CASSGGQNEKLFF.

As DNA, the CDR3 is TGTGCCAGCAGTGACAGCGGGGGGATTGATACGCAGTATTTT. Its protein product is CASSDSGGIDTQYF. The V and J genes are TRBV6-1 and TRBJ2-3, with 9 bases identical to TRBD2. Germline CDR1 is MNHNS and CDR2 is SASEGT. The junction had 4 bases not matched to a gene; V was cut back by 3 bases and J by 6 bases. The CDR3 is 14 residues long.

The chain couples TRBV7-8 to TRBJ2-2, with unresolved D. Trimming removed 5 bases from V and 1 base from J, with 11 bases in between. This CDR3 contains 15 residues. From germline, CDR1 is SGHVS and CDR2 FQNEAQ. The DNA for the CDR3 is TGTGCCAGCAGCGTCACAAATTTGAACACCGGGGAGCTGTTTTTT. It specifies CASSVTNLNTGELFF. Combining the CDR3 with reference TRBV7-8 and TRBJ2-2 gives the whole variable domain GAGVSQSPRYKVAKRGQDVALRCDPISGHVSLFWYQQALGQGPEFLTYFQNEAQLDKSGLPSDRFFAERPEGSVSTLKIQRTQQEDSAVYLCASSVTNLNTGELFFGEGSRLTVL.

In DNA form, the CDR3 reads TGCGCCAGCAGTGATCCATCGCAGGTCGGTGGCTACACCTTC. Amino acids: CASSDPSQVGGYTF. The chain is built from TRBV10-2 and TRBJ1-2; D is undetermined. The CDR3 has 14 amino acids. V lost 3 bases and J lost 7, with 15 bases in between. Per the germline V gene, CDR1 is WSHSY and CDR2 is SAAADI.

The chain joins TRBV4-3 to TRBJ1-2; D may be TRBD1 (5 bases). The CDR3 runs 15 residues. CDR1 LGHNA and CDR2 YSLEER come from the germline V gene. V lost 6 bases and J lost 4, with 18 bases in between. CDR3 protein: CASSNFDGGVYGYTF. CDR3 sequence (DNA): TGCGCCAGCAGTAACTTCGATGGGGGTGTCTATGGCTACACCTTC.

The J gene is TRBJ2-7, the V gene TRBV7-2, with D unclear. CDR1 is SGHTA and CDR2 is FQGNSA in the germline V gene. The CDR3 is 14 amino acids. V lost 1 base, J lost 6 bases, and 13 bases lay in between. In nucleotides, the CDR3 is TGTGCCAGCAGCTTAGGCGGCAGCCTTGGCGAGCAGTACTTC. Translated: CASSLGGSLGEQYF.

A single count supports this clone. This chain connects TRBV4-1 to TRBJ2-5, with D hard to call. The germline gives CDR1 MGHRA, CDR2 YSYEKL. The CDR3 spans 13 residues. The ends were cut back, 1 base at V and 3 bases at J, with 6 bases in the middle. In nucleotides, the CDR3 is TGCGCCAGCAGCCAAGTCGGTGAAGAGACCCAGTACTTC. Its translation: CASSQVGEETQYF.

The rearrangement joins TRBV2 to TRBJ1-6; D gene unclear. This CDR3 contains 11 residues. The germline V and J ends were trimmed by 2 bases and 9 bases, with 2 bases remaining between them. The germline V gene encodes CDR1 SNHLY and CDR2 FYNNEI. CDR3: CASSESSPLHF. The CDR3 nucleotides are TGTGCCAGCAGTGAATCTTCACCCCTCCACTTT.

This clone was recorded a few times. This rearrangement joins TRBV5-4 to TRBJ1-1, with D hard to call. In germline, CDR1 is SGHNT, CDR2 YYREEE (reference sequence). With 1 base removed from V and 1 base from J, the gap between germline ends came to 8 bases. The CDR3 runs 14 residues. The CDR3 loop is CASSLFRGNTEAFF. DNA of the CDR3: TGTGCCAGCAGCTTGTTTCGGGGGAACACTGAAGCTTTCTTT.

The CDR3 sequence: CASSLDAAATYNEQFF. CDR3 nucleotides: TGTGCCAGCAGCTTAGATGCAGCGGCTACCTACAATGAGCAGTTCTTC. The rearrangement links TRBV7-8 to TRBJ2-1, with D tentatively TRBD2 (5 bases). V lost 1 base and J lost 2, with 12 bases in between. The CDR3 contains 16 residues. Germline CDR1 reads SGHVS; CDR2 reads FQNEAQ.